Below are 27 T cell receptor beta chains sequenced from a single sample in a study of post-analysis software for immune sequencing data. The TCR beta cDNA libraries contained unique molecular identifiers. TCRdb reprocessed the PCR reads via MiXCR and lists one record per CDR3 protein. This sample has over 700,000 distinct CDR3 sequences; roughly 27% occur once, and the top ten carry approximately 0.55%. General study findings and limits: When patients were compared with controls, a handful of TRBV segments were more frequent, TRBV5-6, TRBV5-1 and TRBV20-1 among them.

Their recognized antigens are unknown. Input material: blood. The receptors here all came from a girl aged 10-17 years with multiple sclerosis.

V gene TRBV21-1 combines with J gene TRBJ2-7; the table assigns TRBD2, which was not confirmed against the DNA. TRBV21-1 is annotated as a pseudogene. The CDR3 extends over 19 amino acids. CDR3 loop: CASSKRETGGGKGRHEQYF. DNA of the CDR3: TGTGCCAGCAGCAAACGCGAAACGGGAGGCGGGAAGGGCCGTCACGAGCAGTACTTC.

The CDR3 DNA follows: TGTGCCAGCAGTTTCGCTGGGGCCAAAAACATTCAGTACTTC. Translated: CASSFAGAKNIQYF. The chain couples TRBV12-3 or TRBV12-4 to TRBJ2-4; no definite D call. This CDR3 region has 14 residues. The germline V and J ends were trimmed by 3 bases and 1 base, with 7 bases remaining between them.

Comment on this clonotype: One end of the junction is discordant with germline, which a read error may explain. The chain links TRBV7-2 to TRBJ2-1; 8 bases align to TRBD2. The CDR3 runs 15 residues. Looked up from germline, CDR1 is SGHTA and CDR2 is FQGNSA. CDR3 sequence: CASSPLPGRANEQLF. The CDR3 DNA sequence: TGTGCCAGCAGCCCCCTCCCCGGGAGGGCTAATGAGCAGTTATTC.

This clonotype turned up a few times. The rearrangement joins TRBV15 to TRBJ2-5, with unresolved D. V dropped 0 bases and J dropped 0 bases, with 11 bases sitting between them. This CDR3 is 16 amino acids long. From germline, CDR1 is LNHNV and CDR2 YYDKDF (reference sequence). CDR3 residues: CATSRDRRLYQETQYF. CDR3 in DNA: TGTGCCACCAGCAGAGATCGGCGGTTGTACCAAGAGACCCAGTACTTC.

This clonotype has ten or more counts. The rearrangement uses TRBV6-6 and TRBJ2-5; D not resolved. Between the trimmed V and J ends, which lost 6 bases and 5 bases, there was a span of 13 bases. The CDR3 is made up of 13 amino acids. From germline, CDR1 is MNHNY and CDR2 SVGAGI (reference sequence). CDR3 loop: CASRPLVVETQYF. The CDR3 region has the DNA TGTGCCAGCAGACCCCTGGTGGTTGAGACCCAGTACTTC.

The chain employs TRBV29-1 and TRBJ1-2; 10 bases are a match to TRBD1. The CDR3 spans 17 residues. The germline gives CDR1 SQVTM, CDR2 ANQGSEA. V shed 6 bases and J 1 base; nucleotides not matched to a gene: 14. CDR3 sequence reads: CSVPGTGEQLRNYGYTF. In DNA form, the CDR3 reads TGCAGCGTCCCTGGGACAGGGGAGCAGCTCCGTAACTATGGCTACACCTTC. Looking up the rest from reference TRBV29-1 and TRBJ1-2 gives the full variable domain: SAVISQKPSRDICQRGTSLTIQCQVDSQVTMMFWYRQQPGQSLTLIATANQGSEATYESGFVIDKFPISRPNLTFSTLTVSNMSPEDSSIYLCSVPGTGEQLRNYGYTFGSGTRLTVV.

The chain uses TRBV5-1 and TRBJ1-4; the D gene is possibly TRBD1 (6 bases). The ends were cut back, 5 bases at V and 0 bases at J, with 14 bases in the middle. CDR1 and CDR2 (germline): SGHRS, YFSETQ. CDR3 length: 16 residues. The CDR3, as DNA: TGCGCCAGCAGTCAGACAGGCATTGCAACTAATGAAAAACTGTTTTTT. This sequence encodes CASSQTGIATNEKLFF.

The CDR3 DNA reads as TGCAGTGCCCCCCCGCGAACTAGCTCCTACAATGAGCAGTACTTC. Translated, it gives CSAPPRTSSYNEQYF. The chain recombines TRBV20-1 with TRBJ2-1; maybe TRBD2 (6 bases). The J call may be wrong; the DNA end is better matched by TRBJ2-7. Germline CDR1 reads DFQATT; CDR2 reads SNEGSKA (reference sequence). The CDR3 covers 15 residues.

This clonotype showed up just a few times. The chain joins TRBV5-5 to TRBJ2-5; the D gene could be TRBD1 or TRBD2 (5 bases each). Trimming pared 1 base from V and 5 bases from J, leaving 15 bases between. CDR3 length equals 15 residues. The germline CDR1 and CDR2 sequences are SGHKS and YYEKEE (reference sequence). The DNA for the CDR3 is TGTGCCAGCAGCTTGATAATTGGGACCAAGGAGACCCAGTACTTC. It encodes CASSLIIGTKETQYF.

V usage is TRBV7-2 and J usage is TRBJ2-5, with 10 positions matching TRBD2. CDR1 SGHTA and CDR2 FQGNSA come from the germline V gene. The CDR3 runs to 16 residues. V shed 4 bases, J shed 5 bases, and the junction held 10 bases outside the gene matches. The CDR3 spells CASSSRRLAGVETQYF. The CDR3, as DNA: TGTGCCAGCAGCTCCCGGAGGCTAGCGGGAGTTGAGACCCAGTACTTC.

The rearrangement links TRBV12-3 or TRBV12-4 to TRBJ2-3; D is unclear. V was cut by 4 bases and J by 4 bases, with 9 bases left in between. The CDR3 contains 13 residues. CDR3 DNA: TGTGCCAGCAGTTACCGATCCCCAGATACGCAGTATTTT. Translated: CASSYRSPDTQYF.

The table lists this clonotype with a few counts. CDR3 nucleotides: TGTGCCAGCAGTCCCACTACGACAGGGTTTCGCGACTACACCTTC. As protein: CASSPTTTGFRDYTF. V usage is TRBV6-1 and J usage is TRBJ1-2; 7 bases are shared with TRBD1. Trimming cost V 5 bases and J 10 bases; bases outside gene matches: 16. This CDR3 has 15 residues. Germline CDR1 and CDR2: MNHNS and SASEGT.

The V call is TRBV20-1, the J call TRBJ1-1; D perhaps matches TRBD1 (5 bases). The length of the CDR3 is 15 residues. V lost 1 base to trimming and J lost 8 bases, with 20 bases between them. Germline loops: CDR1 DFQATT, CDR2 SNEGSKA (reference sequence). CDR3 region: CSARGQGPRGREAFF. CDR3 DNA: TGCAGTGCTAGAGGCCAGGGACCCCGAGGGCGAGAAGCTTTCTTT.

This clonotype appeared a few times. As DNA, the CDR3 is TGTGCCAGCTCCCCCCGGGCAGGGACTAGCGGACGCAATGAGCAGTTCTTC. Protein: CASSPRAGTSGRNEQFF. The rearrangement joins TRBV18 to TRBJ2-1; 11 bases are shared with TRBD2. CDR3 length: 17 amino acids. V lost 6 bases to trimming and J lost 6 bases; unmatched junction nucleotides: 13. CDR1 is KGHSH and CDR2 is LQKENI in the germline V gene.

This clonotype was seen a handful of times. V and J are TRBV2 and TRBJ2-7; tentative D call: TRBD1 (6 bases). Germline V gene lookup returns CDR1 SNHLY and CDR2 FYNNEI. The CDR3 has 13 amino acids. Between the trimmed V and J ends, which lost 4 bases and 6 bases, there was a span of 13 bases. CDR3 nucleotides: TGTGCCAGCAGTGGGGGGCTTGGCCTCGAGCAGTACTTC. This gives the protein CASSGGLGLEQYF.

This clonotype was observed once. Being one base from a much bigger clone, this may be a read error. The rearrangement links TRBV7-2 to TRBJ2-7; D call uncertain. The CDR3 extends over 14 amino acids. Germline CDR1 SGHTA, CDR2 FQGNSA. Trimming removed 5 bases at V and 2 bases at J, with 13 bases between. CDR3 loop: CASSPQANPYEQYF. The CDR3 coding sequence is TGTGCCAGCAGCCCCCAGGCCAACCCCTACGAGCAGTACTTC.

The rearrangement uses TRBV20-1 and TRBJ2-2, with D unclear. Germline values: CDR1 DFQATT, CDR2 SNEGSKA (reference sequence). V lost 0 bases, J lost 4 bases, and 12 bases lay in between. The CDR3 is 15 amino acids. The CDR3, as DNA: TGCAGTGCTAGAGATAAGGGAATTTTCACCGGGGAGCTGTTTTTT. Protein sequence: CSARDKGIFTGELFF.

This sequence joins TRBV7-2 and TRBJ2-5, with D maybe TRBD2 (5 bases). The CDR3 has 14 amino acids. The germline V gene has CDR1 SGHTA and CDR2 FQGNSA. The V gene lost 5 bases and the J gene lost 11 bases, with 21 bases spanning the gap. The chain's CDR3 is CASSPLAGLGEQYF. The CDR3 nucleotides read TGTGCCAGCAGCCCCCTAGCTGGGCTAGGTGAGCAGTACTTC.

This clonotype was found once. The chain employs TRBV7-9 and TRBJ2-7; TRBD2 matches at 9 bases. Germline loops: CDR1 SEHNR, CDR2 FQNEAQ (reference sequence). With 6 bases clipped from V and 2 bases from J, the junction kept 8 bases outside the gene matches. The CDR3 has 15 amino acids. The CDR3 coding sequence is TGTGCCAGCAGTTCTATAGCGGGAGTAACCTACGAGCAGTACTTC. Its translation is CASSSIAGVTYEQYF.

This clonotype occurred a few times. The V call is TRBV7-2, the J call TRBJ1-1; no clear D. CDR3 size: 14 residues. V gave up 1 base and J gave up 3 bases, with 9 bases separating them. Germline lookup yields CDR1 SGHTA and CDR2 FQGNSA. The DNA for the CDR3 is TGTGCCAGCAGCTTAGTGGCGCGGGACACTGAAGCTTTCTTT. Translated, it gives CASSLVARDTEAFF.

The chain links TRBV5-6 to TRBJ2-3, with D perhaps matching TRBD2 (6 bases). The CDR3 sequence is 17 residues long. Germline assignment: CDR1 SGHDT and CDR2 YYEEEE. The V end was cut by 0 bases, the J end by 1 base, with 15 bases between. Written as DNA, the CDR3 is TGTGCCAGCAGCTTGGCCGGAGGCGGGACTCGCACAGATACGCAGTATTTT. Its protein is CASSLAGGGTRTDTQYF.

The chain uses TRBV6-4 and TRBJ2-3; D uncertain. V lost 0 bases and J 2 bases, leaving 9 bases between the germline ends. This CDR3 has 15 amino acids. Germline CDR1 MRHNA, CDR2 SNTAGT. CDR3 loop: CASSDSGRPTDTQYF. As DNA, the CDR3 is TGTGCCAGCAGTGACTCAGGGCGCCCCACAGATACGCAGTATTTT.

This sequence joins TRBV20-1 and TRBJ2-5, with 12 bases aligning to TRBD2. V shed 6 bases and J 5 bases; nucleotides not matched to a gene: 16. The CDR3 is made up of 17 amino acids. CDR1 is DFQATT, CDR2 SNEGSKA, per germline (reference sequence). CDR3 residues: CSAALGLAGGLRETQYF. The CDR3 coding sequence is TGCAGTGCGGCCCTTGGGCTAGCGGGAGGGTTGCGGGAGACCCAGTACTTC.

V is TRBV20-1 and J is TRBJ1-5; 10 bases agree with TRBD1. The CDR3 loop spans 16 amino acids. Germline trimming cut 7 bases from V and 0 bases from J; bases unmatched to any gene: 9. Per the germline V gene, CDR1 is DFQATT and CDR2 is SNEGSKA (reference sequence). Written as DNA, the CDR3 is TGCAGTGTTTGGGACAGGGGAATTTATAGCAATCAGCCCCAGCATTTT. This encodes CSVWDRGIYSNQPQHF.

The chain has TRBV29-1 and TRBJ2-3; 10 bases are shared with TRBD1. This CDR3 contains 14 residues. Germline loops: CDR1 SQVTM, CDR2 ANQGSEA. J lost 8 bases, V lost 3 bases, and 8 bases had no gene match. The CDR3 region has the DNA TGCAGCGTTGAGCGGGACAGGGGTTTCGGTACGCAGTATTTT. It specifies CSVERDRGFGTQYF.

The V and J genes are TRBV20-1 and TRBJ1-5, with D possibly matching TRBD1 (5 bases). Germline-derived CDR1 and CDR2 are DFQATT and SNEGSKA (reference sequence). V was clipped by 6 bases and J by 4 bases, with 19 bases between them. The CDR3 loop spans 15 amino acids. CDR3 amino acids: CSALEWGGGNQPQHF. CDR3 DNA sequence: TGCAGTGCCCTTGAGTGGGGCGGTGGAAATCAGCCCCAGCATTTT.

This clonotype was recorded a few times. The chain has TRBV2 and TRBJ1-5; D gene unclear. Trimming cost V 0 bases and J 3 bases, with 9 bases left between them. The CDR3 length is 15 residues. From germline, CDR1 is SNHLY and CDR2 FYNNEI. CDR3 protein: CASSEALLFNQPQHF. CDR3 coding DNA: TGTGCCAGCAGTGAAGCGCTGTTGTTCAATCAGCCCCAGCATTTT.